Listed below are T cell receptor beta chains from one sample, sequenced in a study of blood T cell repertoires in COVID-19. Clones were sequenced by immunoSEQ multiplex PCR, and TCRdb holds only the in-frame ones, with some missing. The table shows about 250,000 clones, with roughly nine tenths occurring only once. The sequenced material came from peripheral blood. The receptors were sampled from a man between 18 and 29 years old with active or convalescent COVID-19. Each CDR3 is given with its conserved first and last residue. Fields, in order: D gene, J gene, V gene, clone size, CDR3 protein, CDR3 DNA. A D gene is named only where the DNA matches it firmly. The size field is filled for only some rows; it gives once, few, many or a size class.

>.|TRBJ1-2|TRBV4-3|.
CASSQEFSGAGGYTF
TGCGCCAGCAGCCAAGAATTCTCAGGGGCGGGTGGCTACACCTTC
>.|TRBJ1-1|TRBV30|.
CAWSLLLDPTF
TGTGCCTGGAGCCTACTATTAGACCCAACTTTT
>TRBD1|TRBJ1-2|TRBV9|.
CASSSRDRGPYTF
TGTGCCAGCAGCTCGCGGGACAGGGGACCTTACACCTTC
>.|TRBJ1-1|TRBV5-1|.
CASSLPDSSTEAFF
TGCGCCAGCAGCTTGCCCGACAGTTCCACTGAAGCTTTCTTT
>TRBD1|TRBJ2-7|TRBV20-1|few
CSASPTGVYEQYF
TGCAGTGCTAGTCCGACAGGGGTTTACGAGCAGTACTTC
>TRBD1|TRBJ1-1|TRBV18|.
CASSRARDRNTEAFF
TGTGCCAGCTCAAGGGCCCGGGACAGGAACACTGAAGCTTTCTTT
>.|TRBJ2-2|TRBV18|.
CASSPISGIATGELFF
TGTGCCAGCTCACCAATCTCAGGGATTGCCACCGGGGAGCTGTTTTTT
>TRBD1|TRBJ2-7|TRBV9|.
CASSGGTGTYEQYF
TGTGCCAGCAGCGGCGGGACAGGAACCTACGAGCAGTACTTC
>TRBD2|TRBJ2-2|TRBV7-2|.
CASRLLAGTGELFF
TGTGCCAGCAGGCTACTAGCGGGGACCGGGGAGCTGTTTTTT
>TRBD1|TRBJ2-1|TRBV19|once
CASRDRGRYNEQFF
TGTGCCAGTCGCGACAGGGGCCGGTACAATGAGCAGTTCTTC
>TRBD2|TRBJ2-1|TRBV3-1/TRBV3-2|.
CASSHGSGYTYNEQFF
TGTGCCAGCAGCCACGGTAGCGGGTATACCTACAATGAGCAGTTCTTC
>TRBD1|TRBJ1-2|TRBV15|.
CATSREKGQSNYGYTF
TGTGCCACCAGCCGAGAGAAGGGACAGTCTAACTATGGCTACACCTTC
>.|TRBJ2-7|TRBV28|.
CASKESGGNEQYF
TGTGCCAGCAAGGAGTCCGGGGGTAACGAGCAGTACTTC